The entry that follows covers one T cell receptor beta chain sequence. The source of the sample is a study of identical twins. Template switching created a universal primer site, and the cDNA included unique molecular identifiers. TCRdb recomputed calls from the 5' RACE reads with MiXCR, one row per CDR3 protein. The repertoire includes roughly 710,000 distinct CDR3 sequences, 6% to 6.5% of them detected once, and about 1.8% sits in the top ten. This CDR3 comprises 16 residues. V was pared by 1 base and J by 0 bases, with 4 bases of the junction left unmatched. Germline V CDR1 and CDR2: SEHNR, FQNEAQ (reference sequence). There were only healthy Caucasians among the donors.

V usage is TRBV7-9 and J usage is TRBJ2-5, with 8 positions matching TRBD2. Source material: naive T cells sorted from blood. The origin of this receptor is a man between 18 and 35 years old in good health. The CDR3 sequence: CASSLEGGRYQETQYF. CDR3 nucleotide sequence: TGTGCCAGCAGCTTAGAAGGCGGGAGGTACCAAGAGACCCAGTACTTC.